Here is one T cell receptor (beta chain) with its context. As yet, its antigen is unknown. Time point here: blood 2 weeks post-SBRT. The treatment: 15 Gy SBRT to primary tumor, nephrectomy 4 weeks later. Serial blood draws occurred at baseline and 2 and 4 weeks post-SBRT. The sample belongs to a study of radiation and T cells in renal cell carcinoma. General observations from the study: From baseline, blood top tumor clonotypes peaked at 2 weeks post-radiation. Pretreatment tumor biopsies were lacking, so baseline clonotypes are unknown.

Generated by immunoSEQ multiplex PCR, the TCRdb table keeps only in-frame clones and is missing some. The sample carries roughly 150,000 clones, roughly 90% recorded once. The CDR3 is made up of 18 amino acids. With V trimmed by 4 bases and J by 4 bases, 15 bases remained unmatched. CDR1 SGHNT and CDR2 YYREEE come from the germline V gene (reference sequence). This TCR derives from a woman in her 50s with renal cell carcinoma. J is TRBJ2-7 and V is TRBV5-4; 12 positions match TRBD2. The input for sequencing was blood, taken from a patient whose treatment included radiotherapy and nephrectomy. CDR3 bases: TGTGCCAGCAGCCCGGACCGGGCTAGCGGGGGGGCCTGGTACGAGCAGTACTTC. Residues: CASSPDRASGGAWYEQYF.